The subject of this entry is one T cell receptor beta chain. Its antigen is still unknown. Base qualities are missing; no much larger clone stands one base away. The data are from a study of T-cell reconstitution after alpha-beta-depleted transplantation in children (dated by TCRdb to the mid-2010s). About the investigation overall: The study quantitatively tracked T-cell immune reconstitution after TCRalphabeta/CD19-depleted allogeneic hematopoietic cell transplantation in children using TCR repertoire profiling. Findings and caveats that apply to the study as a whole: In some patients, high TCRbeta diversity at day 60 was attributed to recipient T cells and intrathymic progenitors that had survived conditioning. Apparently early alphabetaT-cell count recovery about two months after transplant reportedly relied on only several hundred rapidly expanded clones derived from non-depleted graft cells. Hyperexpanded clone frequencies declined over subsequent months; after one year, T-cell counts and TCRbeta diversity were mostly attributed to newly produced T cells.

Counted from cysteine to phenylalanine, this CDR3 has 12 amino acids. The read is trimmed to its CDR3 DNA, 36 bases read in frame from base 1. For this chain, trimming is 0 bases at the V end and 13 bases at the J end, and the number of junction bases without a gene match is 1. CDR1 and CDR2 (ENHRY, SYGVKD) derive from the germline V gene. Per the publication, the treatment or condition label means: allogeneic hematopoietic cell transplantation with graft depleted of TCRalphabeta T cells and CD19 B cells. Transplant recipients were children who received TCRalphabeta/CD19-depleted allogeneic hematopoietic cell grafts. Library generation was performed with PCR. Sequenced on an Illumina HiSeq 2500. TCR library preparation used molecular barcoding, with unique molecular identifiers applied to normalize quantification of the TCRbeta repertoire. TCRdb reworked the public reads: Q25 trimming with fastp, MiXCR clone assembly, productive beta chains retained. CDR3 protein sequences are deduplicated, and each keeps its most common genes and DNA. The sample table records a few hundred thousand distinct CDR3 sequences; more than 20% of these occur just once. In total, the top ten clones hold approximately 39% of the sample.

The receptor was isolated from a boy in the first two years of life with Wiskott-Aldrich syndrome, due to receive a stem cell transplant. Recombination joined TRBV10-3 with TRBJ2-1, with 9 central nucleotides matching TRBD2. The specimen was PBMCs, collected before TCRalphabeta/CD19-depleted stem cell transplant. The sequenced DNA is TGTGCCATCAGTGAGTCGGGACTAGCTCAGTTCTTC. It encodes CAISESGLAQFF.